The T cell receptor beta chain described here comes from a study of regulatory T cells in long-lasting Graves disease. Noted time point: newly diagnosed GD, antithyroid drugs for less than 3 months. PBMC RNA served as the TCR library source. The CDR3 covers 15 residues. After removal of 6 bases from V and 3 bases from J, the junction contained 10 bases not matched to a gene. The germline CDR1 and CDR2 sequences are LNHDA and SQIVND (reference sequence). Both iRepertoire HTBI primers and Arm-PCR of CDR3 regions were used to build the TCR beta libraries. MiXCR was run by TCRdb on the multiplex PCR reads, yielding one entry per CDR3 protein. The profile shows some 500,000 distinct CDR3 sequences, 15% to 20% of them singletons. This same sample was also part of a study on T cells in Graves' hyperthyroidism and ophthalmopathy.

The rearrangement joins TRBV19 to TRBJ2-7, with TRBD1 identical over 8 bases. This specimen consisted of peripheral blood mononuclear cells (PBMCs), obtained at new diagnosis, from a patient treated with antithyroid drugs. This TCR came from a woman aged 35 to 60 with Graves disease. The CDR3 region is CASSPSSGQGYEQYF. Written as DNA, the CDR3 is TGTGCCAGTAGCCCATCCTCCGGACAGGGCTACGAGCAGTACTTC.